Below, 18 T cell receptor beta chains from the same sample are listed, as sequenced in a study of molecular identifiers for immune sequencing clone quantification. TCRdb called the PCR reads again in MiXCR, with one record for every CDR3 protein. Here the sample spans around 86,000 distinct CDR3 sequences, over 15% being singletons. The sequenced sample was naive CD8+ T cells from blood, with Jurkat cell RNA spiked in. Subset defined: FACS-sorted CD8+CD4-CCR7+CD45RA+ naive T cells. Every receptor here comes from a human donor in good health. Some libraries in this study had Jurkat cell RNA spiked in.

This clonotype was observed at least ten times. The V call is TRBV6-2 or TRBV6-3, the J call TRBJ2-3; the match to TRBD2 covers 8 bases. CDR1 is MNHEY and CDR2 is SVGEGT in the germline V gene. Unmatched junction bases numbered 6, after V lost 5 bases and J lost 11 bases. This CDR3 comprises 12 residues. DNA for the CDR3: TGTGCCAGCAGTCCGGGGGGGTTGGAGCAGTATTTT. Its protein is CASSPGGLEQYF.

On this clonotype: A much larger clone differs by one base, so this may be a read error. J is TRBJ2-5 and V is TRBV4-1; D perhaps matches TRBD1 (5 bases). The CDR3 length is 15 residues. Trimming took 4 bases from V and 4 from J, leaving 16 bases between them. From germline, CDR1 is MGHRA and CDR2 YSYEKL. This chain's CDR3 is CASSPRKVGLETQYF. For the CDR3, the DNA is TGCGCCAGCAGCCCAAGGAAGGTGGGGCTAGAGACCCAGTACTTC.

Regarding this clonotype: This may come from a read error, since a much larger clone is one base off. The chain joins TRBV7-9 to TRBJ2-1, with 8 bases that match TRBD2. This CDR3 contains 19 residues. Germline CDR1 and CDR2: SEHNR and FQNEAQ (reference sequence). The CDR3 DNA reads as TGTGCCAGCAGCTTCCCCGGAAGGGTAGCGGGACTGGGCCGGAATGAGCGGTTCTTC. As protein: CASSFPGRVAGLGRNERFF. The whole variable domain, filled in from reference TRBV7-9 and TRBJ2-1, reads DTGVSQNPRHKITKRGQNVTFRCDPISEHNRLYWYRQTLGQGPEFLTYFQNEAQLEKSRLLSDRFSAERPKGSFSTLEIQRTEQGDSAMYLCASSFPGRVAGLGRNERFFGPGTRLTVL.

The rearrangement joins TRBV7-9 to TRBJ2-7; 9 bases align to TRBD1. V lost 4 bases, J lost 0 bases, and 4 bases stayed unmatched. Germline loops: CDR1 SEHNR, CDR2 FQNEAQ (reference sequence). The CDR3 totals 15 residues. CDR3 sequence reads: CASSSTGGASYEQYF. The CDR3 bases are TGTGCCAGCAGCTCCACAGGGGGCGCCTCCTACGAGCAGTACTTC.

This clonotype has at least ten counts. The V gene is TRBV13, the J gene TRBJ2-7; the match to TRBD1 covers 9 bases. There are 13 residues in the CDR3. Germline values: CDR1 PRHDT, CDR2 FYEKMQ (reference sequence). V shed 8 bases and J 4 bases; nucleotides not matched to a gene: 6. CDR3 protein: CASRGTGRYEQYF. For the CDR3, the DNA is TGTGCCAGCCGGGGGACAGGGAGGTACGAGCAGTACTTC.

V usage is TRBV19 and J usage is TRBJ1-1; D may be TRBD1 (5 bases). The CDR3 is 13 amino acids. Trimming took 8 bases from V and 3 from J, leaving 13 bases between them. Germline V gives CDR1 LNHDA, CDR2 SQIVND (reference sequence). The CDR3 region is CASQAGGDTEAFF. The CDR3 DNA follows: TGTGCCAGTCAGGCGGGAGGGGACACTGAAGCTTTCTTT.

This clonotype has at least ten counts. The chain combines TRBV11-2 with TRBJ1-1; weak D call: TRBD1 (5 bases). The CDR3 spans 14 residues. Looked up from germline, CDR1 is SGHAT and CDR2 is FQNNGV. V gave up 5 bases and J gave up 1 base, with 11 bases separating them. The CDR3 nucleotides are TGTGCCAGCAGCATACGACAGTCGAACACTGAAGCTTTCTTT. Protein: CASSIRQSNTEAFF.

This clonotype has a handful of counts. The gene calls are TRBV12-3 or TRBV12-4 and TRBJ2-1, with 7 bases lining up with TRBD1. V dropped 3 bases and J dropped 8; count of bases not matched to a gene: 1. This CDR3 region has 12 residues. CDR3 sequence: CASSLGTDEQFF. CDR3 sequence (DNA): TGTGCCAGCAGTTTGGGGACAGATGAGCAGTTCTTC.

The sample holds a few counts of this clonotype. J is TRBJ2-1 and V is TRBV18; maybe TRBD1 (5 bases). The germline V gene has CDR1 KGHSH and CDR2 LQKENI. Trimming pared 3 bases from V and 9 bases from J, leaving 9 bases between. There are 12 residues in the CDR3. In DNA form, the CDR3 reads TGTGCCAGCTCACCCCCGCAGGGTGAGCAGTTCTTC. It codes for CASSPPQGEQFF. The full variable domain, its missing parts supplied by reference TRBV18 and TRBJ2-1, is NAGVMQNPRHLVRRRGQEARLRCSPMKGHSHVYWYRQLPEEGLKFMVYLQKENIIDESGMPKERFSAEFPKEGPSILRIQQVVRGDSAAYFCASSPPQGEQFFGPGTRLTVL.

As to this clonotype: It may be a read error: a sequence one base away is much more abundant. The genes are TRBV9 and TRBJ2-1, with TRBD2 matching over 8 bases. The CDR3 runs 15 residues. The trim removed 6 bases at V and 3 bases at J, leaving 8 bases unmatched. CDR1 and CDR2 from the germline V gene are SGDLS and YYNGEE. The CDR3 is CASNSGGAYYNEQFF. CDR3 DNA sequence: TGTGCCAGCAACTCGGGGGGGGCATACTACAATGAGCAGTTCTTC.

This clonotype has ten or more counts. The gene calls are TRBV15 and TRBJ2-3, with D possibly being TRBD2 (6 bases). The CDR3 sequence is 16 residues long. Germline V CDR1 and CDR2: LNHNV, YYDKDF (reference sequence). Deletions cut 1 base from V and 2 bases from J, with 13 bases between. The CDR3 loop is CATSRGAGFDTDTQYF. The CDR3 bases are TGTGCCACCAGCAGAGGGGCGGGGTTTGACACAGATACGCAGTATTTT. The full variable domain, with the rest looked up from reference TRBV15 and TRBJ2-3, is DAMVIQNPRYQVTQFGKPVTLSCSQTLNHNVMYWYQQKSSQAPKLLFHYYDKDFNNEADTPDNFQSRRPNTSFCFLDIRSPGLGDTAMYLCATSRGAGFDTDTQYFGPGTRLTVL.

Notes on this clonotype: A read error may be the cause here, since a much bigger clone is one base away. The chain is built from TRBV19 and TRBJ2-7; 9 bases fit TRBD1. Germline CDR1 is LNHDA and CDR2 is SQIVND (reference sequence). The CDR3 runs to 15 residues. The CDR3: CASSIGTGPTYEQHF. For the CDR3, the DNA is TGTGCCAGTAGTATTGGGACAGGGCCAACCTACGAGCAGCACTTC.

This clonotype was detected ten times or more. The V call is TRBV7-9, the J call TRBJ2-1; D perhaps matches TRBD2 (5 bases). Germline CDR1 reads SEHNR; CDR2 reads FQNEAQ (reference sequence). The CDR3 has 13 residues. Trimming left V 5 bases short and J 10 bases short, with 15 bases between. The CDR3 DNA reads as TGTGCCAGCAGCCCCCGGGGTTATGGCGAGCAGTTCTTC. This gives the protein CASSPRGYGEQFF.

Worth noting for this clonotype: A read error may be the cause here, since a much bigger clone is one base away. The V gene is TRBV3-1, the J gene TRBJ2-2; TRBD2 aligns across 9 bases. The germline V gene encodes CDR1 LGHDT and CDR2 YNNKEL (reference sequence). The CDR3 contains 18 residues. The CDR3 bases are TGTGCCAGCAGCCAAGGGGCCCCGGGACTAGCCTATGGCGGGGAGCTGTTGTTT. It is translated as CASSQGAPGLAYGGELLF.

This clonotype has a handful of counts. It may be a read error: a sequence one base away is much more abundant. CDR3 loop: CASSPGPDWGTQYF. The CDR3 nucleotides are TGCGCCAGCAGCCCCGGACCCGATTGGGGGACCCAGTACTTC. This chain connects TRBV5-1 to TRBJ2-5; no clear D gene. CDR1 and CDR2 from the germline V gene are SGHRS and YFSETQ. This CDR3 comprises 14 residues. With 4 bases removed from V and 7 bases from J, the gap between germline ends came to 17 bases.

This clonotype was picked up many times. The chain uses TRBV6-2 or TRBV6-3 and TRBJ2-7, with D possibly being TRBD1 (6 bases). Germline V gene sequence: CDR1 MNHEY, CDR2 SVGEGT. This CDR3 is built from 13 residues. The V and J ends lost 7 bases and 2 bases respectively, with 12 bases between them. The CDR3 sequence: CASTPGTPYEQYF. As DNA, the CDR3 is TGTGCCAGCACCCCGGGGACACCCTACGAGCAGTACTTC.

This clonotype was counted ten times or more. The rearrangement links TRBV30 to TRBJ2-3; 9 bases are a match to TRBD2. There are 15 residues in the CDR3. Germline loops: CDR1 GTSNPN, CDR2 SVGIG (reference sequence). The J segment lost 5 bases and the V segment lost 4 bases, leaving 10 bases of the junction unmatched. The CDR3 spells CAWTDAGGGVDTQYF. CDR3 coding DNA: TGTGCCTGGACGGACGCGGGGGGGGGGGTAGATACGCAGTATTTT.

Notes on this clonotype: Just one base apart from a much larger clone, this may be a read error. V is TRBV7-9 and J is TRBJ1-2; D is undetermined. This CDR3 is built from 11 residues. Looked up from germline, CDR1 is SEHNR and CDR2 is FQNEAQ (reference sequence). The CDR3 DNA reads as TGTGCCAGCAGTCCGAACTATGGCTACGCCTTC. Its protein product is CASSPNYGYAF. The full variable domain, with the rest looked up from reference TRBV7-9 and TRBJ1-2, is DTGVSQNPRHKITKRGQNVTFRCDPISEHNRLYWYRQTLGQGPEFLTYFQNEAQLEKSRLLSDRFSAERPKGSFSTLEIQRTEQGDSAMYLCASSPNYGYAFGSGTRLTVV.